The 14 T cell receptor beta chains in this list originate from one sample, sequenced in a study of T cells in Graves' hyperthyroidism and ophthalmopathy. Using RNA transcripts as the source, TCR beta CDR3 regions were amplified. HTBI primers were employed in a first-round RT-PCR of the TCR CDR3. A single record per CDR3 protein comes from TCRdb applying MiXCR to the multiplex PCR reads. This table holds approximately 400,000 distinct CDR3 sequences, less than 20% found once. Source material: blood. All receptors come from a young woman with Graves' hyperthyroidism that later progressed to Graves' ophthalmopathy.

The chain uses TRBV18 and TRBJ2-7; 8 bases are a match to TRBD1. The germline gives CDR1 KGHSH, CDR2 LQKENI. Trimming took 3 bases from V and 2 from J; bases not matched to a gene: 3. CDR3 size: 14 residues. The DNA for the CDR3 is TGTGCCAGCTCACCGGGACAGGAAACCTACGAGCAGTACTTC. It codes for CASSPGQETYEQYF.

The V gene is TRBV5-4, the J gene TRBJ2-1; the D gene is possibly TRBD2 (5 bases). The CDR3 runs to 13 residues. Germline CDR1 reads SGHNT; CDR2 reads YYREEE (reference sequence). Trimming pared 7 bases from V and 8 bases from J, leaving 16 bases between. The CDR3 sequence: CASGLAVGDEQFF. In nucleotides, the CDR3 is TGTGCCAGCGGTTTAGCAGTCGGGGATGAGCAGTTCTTC.

This clonotype was counted between two and nine times. The junction differs from germline at one of its ends, possibly a read error. This chain links TRBV7-8 with TRBJ2-7; unclear D gene. CDR1 SGHVS and CDR2 FQNEAQ come from the germline V gene. This CDR3 region has 11 residues. The CDR3 DNA sequence: TGTGCCAGCAGCCCCACCTACGAGCAGTGCTTC. Encoded protein: CASSPTYEQCF.

The chain uses TRBV5-4 and TRBJ2-7, with D possibly being TRBD1 or TRBD2 (5 bases each). The J call is in doubt because the DNA end fits TRBJ2-4 better. The CDR3 loop spans 15 amino acids. Germline-derived CDR1 and CDR2 are SGHNT and YYREEE (reference sequence). CDR3 sequence (DNA): TGTGCCAGCAGCTTGGGGGGCCTTGGGGGAAACATTCAGTACTTC. It codes for CASSLGGLGGNIQYF.

This clonotype was observed a few times. The V gene is TRBV20-1, the J gene TRBJ1-5, with D maybe TRBD1 (5 bases). V gave up 5 bases and J gave up 6 bases, with 14 bases separating them. Per the germline V gene, CDR1 is DFQATT and CDR2 is SNEGSKA (reference sequence). The length of the CDR3 is 13 residues. The CDR3 DNA follows: TGCAGTGCTTACCCGAGCGGGGGTCAGCCCCAGCATTTT. This translates into CSAYPSGGQPQHF.

This clonotype appeared many times. The gene calls are TRBV12-3 or TRBV12-4 and TRBJ2-7; 7 bases are shared with TRBD2. This CDR3 is built from 15 residues. Trimming cost V 5 bases and J 2 bases; bases outside gene matches: 9. The CDR3 here is CASSQTSGGAYEQYF. CDR3 in DNA: TGTGCCAGCAGTCAAACCTCGGGAGGAGCCTACGAGCAGTACTTC.

As to this clonotype: A much larger clone lies one base from this, so it may be a read error. The conserved phenylalanine or tryptophan normally closing the CDR3 is absent here, so this likely arose from a read error. The chain recombines TRBV20-1 with TRBJ2-6; D could derive from TRBD1 or TRBD2 (6 bases each). Per germline, CDR1 DFQATT and CDR2 SNEGSKA (reference sequence). This CDR3 has 18 residues. Trimming removed 2 bases from V and 1 base from J, with 18 bases in between. The CDR3 protein is CSARSGGRVSSGANVLTL. CDR3 sequence (DNA): TGCAGTGCTAGATCCGGGGGCAGAGTGTCGTCTGGGGCCAACGTCCTGACTCTC.

This clonotype has a count of ten or more. The chain uses TRBV4-1 and TRBJ2-7; the match to TRBD1 covers 7 bases. The junction had 8 bases not matched to a gene; V was cut back by 4 bases and J by 2 bases. The length of the CDR3 is 15 residues. Per the germline V gene, CDR1 is MGHRA and CDR2 is YSYEKL. The CDR3, as DNA: TGCGCCAGCAGCCTGACCGGGACAGCCCCCTACGAGCAGTACTTC. It specifies CASSLTGTAPYEQYF.

The V gene is TRBV7-9, the J gene TRBJ2-7; possibly TRBD1 or TRBD2 for D (5 bases each). Germline V gives CDR1 SEHNR, CDR2 FQNEAQ (reference sequence). Trimming shortened V by 4 bases and J by 7 bases, and 14 bases separated the two germline ends. The length of the CDR3 is 13 residues. CDR3: CASSSGTLGEQYF. Written as DNA, the CDR3 is TGTGCCAGCAGCTCCGGGACCCTCGGGGAGCAGTACTTC.

This clonotype was recorded at least ten times. The J gene is TRBJ2-5, the V gene TRBV2, with D perhaps matching TRBD2 (6 bases). The CDR3 has 12 amino acids. V lost 2 bases to trimming and J lost 5 bases, with 6 bases between them. Germline-derived CDR1 and CDR2 are SNHLY and FYNNEI. The CDR3: CASSESGETQYF. In nucleotides, the CDR3 is TGTGCCAGCAGTGAAAGCGGGGAGACCCAGTACTTC.

This clonotype was recorded at least ten times. V and J are TRBV6-5 and TRBJ1-5; D gene uncertain. CDR1 is MNHEY, CDR2 SVGAGI, per germline. The CDR3 has 14 amino acids. Trimming shortened V by 0 bases and J by 0 bases, and 3 bases separated the two germline ends. The DNA for the CDR3 is TGTGCCAGCAGTTACTCTAGTAGCAATCAGCCCCAGCATTTT. Its protein product is CASSYSSSNQPQHF.

The table lists this clonotype with many counts. This chain joins TRBV27 and TRBJ2-2, with D unresolved. Germline V lookup: CDR1 MNHEY, CDR2 SMNVEV (reference sequence). This CDR3 is 13 amino acids long. V was cut by 3 bases and J by 4 bases, with 6 bases left in between. CDR3 amino acids: CASSLGGTGELFF. CDR3 DNA sequence: TGTGCCAGCAGTTTGGGCGGCACCGGGGAGCTGTTTTTT.

The V gene is TRBV19, the J gene TRBJ2-3; 7 bases agree with TRBD1. This CDR3 is 15 amino acids long. The ends lost 4 bases at V and 0 bases at J; junction bases unmatched: 4. In germline, CDR1 is LNHDA, CDR2 SQIVND (reference sequence). Here the CDR3 DNA reads TGTGCCAGTAGTACCGGGACAGTGAGCACAGATACGCAGTATTTT. Protein: CASSTGTVSTDTQYF.

This clonotype was picked up a small number of times. The J gene is TRBJ1-2, the V gene TRBV9; D possibly corresponds to TRBD1 (5 bases). Germline V lookup: CDR1 SGDLS, CDR2 YYNGEE. V lost 0 bases to trimming and J lost 7 bases, with 13 bases between them. The CDR3 totals 14 residues. In DNA form, the CDR3 reads TGTGCCAGCAGCGTAGGGTGGGGGTCCGCTGGCTACACCTTC. Translated, it gives CASSVGWGSAGYTF.